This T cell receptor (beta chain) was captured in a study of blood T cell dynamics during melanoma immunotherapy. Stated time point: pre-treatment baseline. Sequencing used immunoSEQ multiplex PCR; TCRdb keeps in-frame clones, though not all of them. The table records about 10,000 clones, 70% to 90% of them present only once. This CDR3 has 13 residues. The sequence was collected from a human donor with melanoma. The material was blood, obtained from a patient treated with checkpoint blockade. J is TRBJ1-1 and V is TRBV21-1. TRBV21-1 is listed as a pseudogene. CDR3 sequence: CASSKVVRGRAFF. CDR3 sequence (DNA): TGTGCCAGCAGCAAAGTAGTAAGGGGACGAGCTTTCTTT.